The T cell receptor (beta chain) under discussion was sequenced for a study of Graves' ophthalmopathy and Graves' hyperthyroidism. This CDR3 comprises 15 residues. Germline CDR1 is SEHNR and CDR2 is FQNEAQ (reference sequence). Trimming pared 5 bases from V and 3 bases from J, leaving 13 bases between. Symptoms, serum thyroxine and TRAb, thyroid ultrasound, and orbital computed tomography formed the diagnostic basis. This clonotype was seen at least ten times. Scientists amplified the TCR beta CDR3 regions from RNA transcripts. Second-round multiplex PCR came after first-round RT-PCR with HTBI primers. TCRdb reprocessed the multiplex PCR reads with MiXCR, giving one entry per CDR3 protein. The repertoire holds about 410,000 distinct CDR3 sequences, with around 16% as singletons.

The rearrangement joins TRBV7-9 to TRBJ2-2; D is uncertain. The receptor comes from a young woman with Graves' ophthalmopathy. The specimen was peripheral blood. The CDR3 region is CASSPTRSDTGELFF. The CDR3 bases are TGTGCCAGCAGCCCCACCCGGAGCGACACCGGGGAGCTGTTTTTT.